This is a list of T cell receptor beta chains from one sample in a study of cytomegalovirus exposure and HLA in healthy donors. Produced via immunoSEQ multiplex PCR; TCRdb's table is partial and in-frame only. The repertoire holds roughly 80,000 clones, with roughly two thirds as singletons. Sequenced input: PBMCs. Source of these receptors: a woman between 45 and 60 years old in good health and CMV-seropositive. Each CDR3 is given with its conserved first and last residue. D genes are given only for firm matches. Not every row has a clone size; where given, it reads once, few, many or a size class.

J,size,D,V,CDR3,DNA
TRBJ2-5,.,TRBD1,TRBV2,CASPSSKTGEETQYF,TGTGCCAGCCCGAGCTCCAAGACAGGGGAAGAGACCCAGTACTTC
TRBJ2-1,few,TRBD2,TRBV27,CASSYTGGAGNEQFF,TGTGCCAGCAGCTATACCGGGGGGGCTGGGAATGAGCAGTTCTTC
TRBJ1-2,.,.,TRBV5-1,CASSAIGGADGYTF,TGCGCCAGCAGCGCCATCGGGGGGGCGGATGGCTACACCTTC
TRBJ1-4,.,.,TRBV27,CASSPYRAQHEKLFF,TGTGCCAGCAGTCCGTACAGGGCCCAACATGAAAAACTGTTTTTT
TRBJ2-7,.,TRBD1,TRBV27,CANLTGGGEQYF,TGTGCCAACCTGACAGGGGGCGGCGAGCAGTACTTC
TRBJ2-2,few,.,TRBV10-3,CAISRGSLAGELFF,TGTGCCATCAGCAGAGGGAGTTTAGCCGGGGAGCTGTTTTTT
TRBJ1-6,few,.,TRBV2,CASSAESSYNSPLHF,TGTGCCAGCAGCGCCGAGAGCTCCTATAATTCACCCCTCCACTTT
TRBJ1-2,once,TRBD1,TRBV28,CASSLMGQYGYTF,TGTGCCAGCAGTTTAATGGGACAGTATGGCTACACCTTC
TRBJ2-2,few,.,TRBV28,CASSFDTANTGELFF,TGTGCCAGCAGCTTCGACACGGCCAACACCGGGGAGCTGTTTTTT
TRBJ2-7,.,TRBD2,TRBV19,CASSTTTSGTYEQYF,TGTGCCAGTAGTACGACGACTAGCGGCACCTACGAGCAGTACTTC
TRBJ2-1,.,TRBD2,TRBV28,CASKGASGVDNEQFF,TGTGCCAGCAAAGGGGCTAGCGGGGTCGACAATGAGCAGTTCTTC
TRBJ2-2,.,.,TRBV18,CASSWRGQGNGELFF,TGTGCCAGCTCATGGCGTGGGCAGGGCAACGGGGAGCTGTTTTTT
TRBJ2-4,.,TRBD1,TRBV6-1,CASSEGDRLTKNIQYF,TGTGCCAGCAGTGAGGGGGACAGATTAACCAAAAACATTCAGTACTTC
TRBJ1-3,.,TRBD1,TRBV2,CASGEGGGGNTIYF,TGTGCCAGCGGCGAAGGGGGCGGCGGAAACACCATATATTTT
TRBJ2-3,.,.,TRBV2,CASSDFRAGTDTQYF,TGTGCCAGCAGTGATTTCAGGGCTGGCACAGATACGCAGTATTTT
TRBJ1-2,.,TRBD1,TRBV5-8,CASSPGQGLGYTF,TGTGCCAGCAGCCCGGGACAGGGGCTTGGCTACACCTTC
TRBJ2-1,.,.,TRBV6-5,CASSYSRGGAGHEQFF,TGTGCCAGCAGTTACTCGAGGGGGGGTGCGGGCCATGAGCAGTTCTTC
TRBJ1-1,once,.,TRBV1,CTSSPIYRGLNTEAFF,TGCACCAGCAGTCCTATATACAGGGGCTTGAACACTGAAGCTTTCTTT
TRBJ1-2,.,TRBD1,TRBV5-1,CASSLDATGATIYGYTF,TGCGCCAGCAGCTTGGATGCGACAGGGGCCACGATCTATGGCTACACCTTC
TRBJ2-2,.,TRBD2,TRBV15,CATSRDSGRRVTGELFF,TGTGCCACCAGCAGAGATTCCGGGAGGAGGGTCACCGGGGAGCTGTTTTTT
TRBJ1-1,.,TRBD1,TRBV7-9,CASSQGTGTEAFF,TGTGCCAGCAGCCAGGGGACAGGCACTGAAGCTTTCTTT
TRBJ2-2,.,.,TRBV11-2,CASSLAGLGTGELFF,TGTGCCAGCAGCTTAGCAGGATTAGGCACCGGGGAGCTGTTTTTT
TRBJ2-3,.,.,TRBV7-3,CASSLSGRETSENTQYF,TGTGCCAGCAGCTTATCAGGACGGGAGACCTCAGAAAATACGCAGTATTTT
TRBJ1-2,.,.,TRBV5-4,CASSRGTDYGYTF,TGTGCCAGCAGTCGCGGGACGGATTATGGCTACACCTTC
TRBJ2-7,.,.,TRBV9,CASSAGGRTGSYEQYF,TGTGCCAGCAGCGCTGGTGGGAGGACTGGGTCCTACGAGCAGTACTTC
TRBJ2-7,medium-sized,.,TRBV6-6,CASARAYEQYF,TGTGCCAGCGCTCGAGCCTACGAGCAGTACTTC
TRBJ2-7,.,.,TRBV16,CASSRSGVADEQYF,TGTGCCAGCAGCCGGTCAGGGGTTGCCGACGAGCAGTACTTC
TRBJ1-1,.,.,TRBV6-5,CASSDRGGPLGAFF,TGTGCCAGCAGTGACCGGGGGGGTCCCCTGGGAGCTTTCTTT
TRBJ2-3,.,TRBD2,TRBV7-9,CASSNLMGLAGRDTQYF,TGTGCCAGCAGCAACCTTATGGGACTAGCGGGGAGAGATACGCAGTATTTT
TRBJ2-5,.,.,TRBV13,CASSLGRQETQYF,TGTGCCAGCAGCTTAGGTCGGCAAGAGACCCAGTACTTC
TRBJ2-2,once,TRBD1,TRBV4-1,CASSQGSLRDRGPTGELFF,TGCGCCAGCAGCCAAGGCAGCCTCCGGGACAGGGGGCCCACCGGGGAGCTGTTTTTT
TRBJ1-5,.,TRBD1,TRBV19,CASSIDRGQGQPQHF,TGTGCCAGTAGTATCGACAGGGGGCAGGGTCAGCCCCAGCATTTT